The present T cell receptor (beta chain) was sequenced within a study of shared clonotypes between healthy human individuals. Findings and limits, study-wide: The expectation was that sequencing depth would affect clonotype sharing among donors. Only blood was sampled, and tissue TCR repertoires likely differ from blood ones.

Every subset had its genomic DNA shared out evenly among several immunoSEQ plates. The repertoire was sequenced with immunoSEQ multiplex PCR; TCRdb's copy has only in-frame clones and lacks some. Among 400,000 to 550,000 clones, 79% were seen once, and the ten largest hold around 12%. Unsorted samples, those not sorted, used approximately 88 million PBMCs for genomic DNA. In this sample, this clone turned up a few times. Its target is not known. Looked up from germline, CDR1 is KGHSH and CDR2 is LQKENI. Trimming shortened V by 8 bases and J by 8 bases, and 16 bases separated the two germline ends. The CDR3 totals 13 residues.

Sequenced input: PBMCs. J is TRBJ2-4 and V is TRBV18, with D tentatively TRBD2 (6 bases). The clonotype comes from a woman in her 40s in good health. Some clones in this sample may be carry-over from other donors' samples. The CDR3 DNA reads TGTGCCAGCACTCCGGGACTCGGAGACATTCAGTACTTC. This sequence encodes CASTPGLGDIQYF.